This T cell receptor (beta chain) was sequenced in a study of blood T cell repertoires in COVID-19. Libraries were prepared by immunoSEQ multiplex PCR; TCRdb keeps only in-frame clonotypes and omits some of them. The table shows approximately 290,000 clones, with approximately 85% occurring only once. This CDR3 has 17 residues. Per the germline V gene, CDR1 is KGHSH and CDR2 is LQKENI. V lost 3 bases and J 0 bases, leaving 15 bases between the germline ends. The source material was peripheral blood. This receptor was obtained from a human donor with COVID-19, enrolled during active disease. The donor label of this sample is uncertain. The V and J genes are TRBV18 and TRBJ2-1, with D possibly being TRBD2 (6 bases). CDR3 amino acids: CASSPDSGWSSYNEQFF. The CDR3 DNA sequence: TGTGCCAGCTCACCTGATAGCGGTTGGAGCTCCTACAATGAGCAGTTCTTC.